These T cell receptor beta chains were read from a single sample in a study of T-cell memory formation after mild COVID-19. TCRdb itself ran the 5' RACE reads through MiXCR, one entry per CDR3 protein. Among 250,000 to 300,000 distinct CDR3 sequences, over 15% were seen once, and the ten largest hold 23%. Sequencing was performed on PBMCs or a T cell subset sorted from them (not recorded which). The receptors shown here come from a young man who had mild COVID-19 (a few samples of this study predate the infection). Cell type and time point are not known. Both conserved end residues are part of each CDR3. Fields, in order: J gene, V gene, CDR3 protein.

J: TRBJ2-2; V: TRBV5-1; CDR3: CASQIPGQGLTGELFF
J: TRBJ2-3; V: TRBV12-5; CDR3: CASALRLYTDTQYF
J: TRBJ2-7; V: TRBV29-1; CDR3: CSVEQGYEQYF
J: TRBJ2-1; V: TRBV9; CDR3: CASNGLYNEQFF
J: TRBJ2-5; V: TRBV4-3; CDR3: CASSERYKETQYF
J: TRBJ2-5; V: TRBV7-8; CDR3: CASSFGPPAEFYQETQYF
J: TRBJ2-1; V: TRBV6-2/TRBV6-3; CDR3: CASSPSMSSYNEQFF
J: TRBJ2-7; V: TRBV9; CDR3: CASSAQGQSYEQYF
J: TRBJ1-1; V: TRBV6-2/TRBV6-3; CDR3: CASTKMSPRQAFF
J: TRBJ2-5; V: TRBV5-1; CDR3: CASSLALRQGAGQTQYF
J: TRBJ2-1; V: TRBV24-1; CDR3: CATSEAGGWNEQFF
J: TRBJ1-5; V: TRBV20-1; CDR3: CSASQGENQPQHF
J: TRBJ1-1; V: TRBV5-1; CDR3: CASSLWTGTSNTEAFF
J: TRBJ2-7; V: TRBV6-2/TRBV6-3; CDR3: CASSLSGGTIQYF
J: TRBJ2-5; V: TRBV3-1; CDR3: CASSQGRRGETQYF
J: TRBJ1-1; V: TRBV11-2; CDR3: CASSLDSRVVNTEAFF
J: TRBJ1-1; V: TRBV5-1; CDR3: CASSPAVGTEAFF
J: TRBJ1-3; V: TRBV20-1; CDR3: CSAPGNSGNTIYF
J: TRBJ1-2; V: TRBV7-2; CDR3: CASSLAGGAANYGYTF
J: TRBJ2-3; V: TRBV11-1; CDR3: CASSLRPRGWADTQYF
J: TRBJ1-5; V: TRBV6-5; CDR3: CASSYLGTRQPQHF
J: TRBJ1-4; V: TRBV12-3/TRBV12-4; CDR3: CASSPTGVVEKLFF
J: TRBJ1-3; V: TRBV12-3/TRBV12-4; CDR3: CASTSAQGVRHTIYF
J: TRBJ1-2; V: TRBV5-1; CDR3: CASSSSTVNYGYTF
J: TRBJ1-1; V: TRBV7-9; CDR3: CASSLDPGVVFF
J: TRBJ1-1; V: TRBV4-2; CDR3: CASSQASGPSNTEAFF
J: TRBJ1-1; V: TRBV5-1; CDR3: CASSFRDTEAFF
J: TRBJ2-3; V: TRBV27; CDR3: CASSPGPNTQYF
J: TRBJ1-3; V: TRBV28; CDR3: CASRTGISGNTIYF
J: TRBJ2-5; V: TRBV5-1; CDR3: CASSPGTNTGETQYF
J: TRBJ2-1; V: TRBV5-1; CDR3: CASSLSAPGYNEQFF
J: TRBJ2-1; V: TRBV7-3; CDR3: CASSLRQWNEQFF
J: TRBJ2-3; V: TRBV7-9; CDR3: CASKLGAGSTDTQYF
J: TRBJ2-5; V: TRBV2; CDR3: CASSGDSVWAGGPKTQYF
J: TRBJ2-7; V: TRBV6-1; CDR3: CASSDPQRSSYEQYF
J: TRBJ2-5; V: TRBV4-1; CDR3: CASSQGLSETQYF
J: TRBJ2-1; V: TRBV20-1; CDR3: CSAGGGYNEQFF
J: TRBJ1-5; V: TRBV7-2; CDR3: CASSLHPSNQPQHF
J: TRBJ1-3; V: TRBV12-3/TRBV12-4; CDR3: CASSLDPGTANTIYF
J: TRBJ1-5; V: TRBV19; CDR3: CASSPDRGLGQPQHF
J: TRBJ1-1; V: TRBV29-1; CDR3: CSARTGMNTEAFF
J: TRBJ2-1; V: TRBV10-3; CDR3: CAISKTSGGPPGANEQFF
J: TRBJ1-2; V: TRBV12-3/TRBV12-4; CDR3: CASSFLSGGYTF
J: TRBJ2-1; V: TRBV3-1; CDR3: CASSHRVPSGSYNEQFF
J: TRBJ1-5; V: TRBV6-1; CDR3: CASSGGGVWPQHF
J: TRBJ1-1; V: TRBV7-2; CDR3: CASSLAKWHTEAFF
J: TRBJ1-4; V: TRBV28; CDR3: CASQGIGKLFF
J: TRBJ2-4; V: TRBV4-3; CDR3: CASSQETGGGVALAKNIQYF
J: TRBJ2-5; V: TRBV30; CDR3: CAWSPDDSQRTQYF
J: TRBJ2-7; V: TRBV6-1; CDR3: CASSEEEGTGSHEQYF
J: TRBJ1-2; V: TRBV20-1; CDR3: CSASLPRDNPYGYTF
J: TRBJ2-5; V: TRBV5-1; CDR3: CASSSGTGAGETQYF
J: TRBJ2-3; V: TRBV20-1; CDR3: CSARGTSALTDTQYF
J: TRBJ2-3; V: TRBV4-2; CDR3: CASSQGDIPSTDTQYF
J: TRBJ2-7; V: TRBV30; CDR3: CAWSETAGVGEQYF